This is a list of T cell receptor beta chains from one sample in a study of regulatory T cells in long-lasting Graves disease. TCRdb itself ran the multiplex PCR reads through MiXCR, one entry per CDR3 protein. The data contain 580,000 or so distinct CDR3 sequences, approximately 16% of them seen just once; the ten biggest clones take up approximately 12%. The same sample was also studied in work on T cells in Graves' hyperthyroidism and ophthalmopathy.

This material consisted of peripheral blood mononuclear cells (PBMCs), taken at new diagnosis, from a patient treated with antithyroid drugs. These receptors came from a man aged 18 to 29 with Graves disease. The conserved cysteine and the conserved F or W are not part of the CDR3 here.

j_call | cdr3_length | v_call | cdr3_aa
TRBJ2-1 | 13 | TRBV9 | ASSVEYSSYNEQF
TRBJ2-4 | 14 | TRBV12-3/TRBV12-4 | ASGPGQILVKNIQY
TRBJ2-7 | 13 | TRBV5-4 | ASSSRSGSFYEQY
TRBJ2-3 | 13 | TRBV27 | ASSQLLLDTDTQY
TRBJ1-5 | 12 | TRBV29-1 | SVDQGARHQPQH
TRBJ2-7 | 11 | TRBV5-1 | ASSLAGGLEQY
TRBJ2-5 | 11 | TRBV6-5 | ASSSPGSETQY
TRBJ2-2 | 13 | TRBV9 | ASSVENRAAGELF
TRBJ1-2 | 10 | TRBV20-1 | SAGDEGYGYT
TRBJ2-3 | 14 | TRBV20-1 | SAAPTGGGGADTQY
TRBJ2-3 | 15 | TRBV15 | ATSPWEAGGSTDTQY
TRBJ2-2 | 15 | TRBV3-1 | ASSQDLTGVGTGELF
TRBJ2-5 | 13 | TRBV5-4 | ASSLTSGVEETQY
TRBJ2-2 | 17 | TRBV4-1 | ASSQVPSGRAFPGGELF
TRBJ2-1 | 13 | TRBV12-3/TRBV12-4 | ASSKTSGTYNEQF
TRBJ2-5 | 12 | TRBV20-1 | SATSDRVEETQY
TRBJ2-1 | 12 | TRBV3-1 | ASSHSSGDNEQF